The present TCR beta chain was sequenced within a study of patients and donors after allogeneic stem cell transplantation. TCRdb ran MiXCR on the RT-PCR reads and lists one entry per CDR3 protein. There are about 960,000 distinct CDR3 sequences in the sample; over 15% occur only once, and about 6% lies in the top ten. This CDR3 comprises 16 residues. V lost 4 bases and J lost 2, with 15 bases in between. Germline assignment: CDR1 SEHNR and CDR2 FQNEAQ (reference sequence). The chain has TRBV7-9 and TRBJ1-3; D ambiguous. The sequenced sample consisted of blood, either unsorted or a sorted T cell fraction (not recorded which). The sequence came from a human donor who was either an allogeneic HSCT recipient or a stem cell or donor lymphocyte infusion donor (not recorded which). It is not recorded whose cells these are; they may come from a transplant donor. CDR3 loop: CASSSSDAGAGNTIYF. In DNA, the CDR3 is TGTGCCAGCAGCTCTTCTGATGCGGGCGCTGGAAACACCATATATTTT.